The sequence of this T cell receptor (beta chain) was determined in a study of cytomegalovirus exposure and HLA in healthy donors. With 60 Vbeta and 13 Jbeta primers, the PCR was carried out. Assay: immunoSEQ multiplex PCR; the TCRdb copy retains only in-frame clones and omits some. The table has 120,000 or so clones, approximately 77% seen once; the top ten hold about 2%. Sequencing was done on a sample of PBMCs. This TCR derives from a man aged 18 to 30 in good health and CMV-seronegative.

The chain's CDR3 is CASSLGVGHRYEQYF. CDR3 nucleotides: TGTGCCAGCAGCTTGGGTGTGGGACACAGATACGAGCAGTACTTC. This chain uses TRBV5-4 with TRBJ2-7; D perhaps matches TRBD1 (6 bases). Trimming took off 0 bases at V and 4 bases at J, with 14 bases between the two ends. The germline CDR1 and CDR2 sequences are SGHNT and YYREEE (reference sequence). The CDR3 loop spans 15 amino acids.